The 27 T cell receptor beta chains in this list originate from one sample, sequenced in a study of shared clonotypes between healthy human individuals. Here immunoSEQ multiplex PCR was the method, and the copy in TCRdb shows in-frame clones only, minus some. In the table there are hundreds of thousands of clones, less than 80% of which are singletons. Sample: memory CD4+ T cells sorted from blood. The subset denotes: CD45RA-negative fraction. Receptor source: a woman aged 25 to 45 in good health.

This clone occurred a few times. The gene calls are TRBV27 and TRBJ2-3; 9 bases match TRBD1. The CDR3 length is 15 residues. CDR1 MNHEY and CDR2 SMNVEV come from the germline V gene (reference sequence). Trimming at V came to 7 bases and at J to 5 bases, leaving 10 bases not matched to a gene. CDR3: CASTPGQGRGDTQYF. The CDR3 DNA sequence: TGTGCCAGCACCCCGGGACAGGGAAGGGGAGATACGCAGTATTTT.

The gene calls are TRBV11-2 and TRBJ2-4; no clear D. Looked up from germline, CDR1 is SGHAT and CDR2 is FQNNGV. Trimming removed 7 bases from V and 0 bases from J, with 10 bases in between. The CDR3 totals 14 residues. The CDR3 region has the DNA TGTGCCAGCAACTCAAAACTAGCCAAAAACATTCAGTACTTC. Translation gives CASNSKLAKNIQYF.

The chain has TRBV27 and TRBJ1-5; 10 bases align to TRBD1. V trimming: 5 bases; J trimming: 1 base; junction bases outside the gene matches: 5. The CDR3 runs to 16 residues. Per the germline V gene, CDR1 is MNHEY and CDR2 is SMNVEV (reference sequence). DNA for the CDR3: TGTGCCAGCAGTCCGAGGGACAGGGGAAGCAATCAGCCCCAGCATTTT. Encoded protein: CASSPRDRGSNQPQHF.

As regards this clone: Other DNA sequences in this specimen translate into the identical CDR3. The chain links TRBV15 to TRBJ1-1; TRBD1 is a possible D gene (5 bases). The CDR3 is 14 residues long. Germline CDR1 LNHNV, CDR2 YYDKDF (reference sequence). Trimming removed 1 base at V and 4 bases at J, with 10 bases between. This CDR3 is CATSRGGTGTEAFF. The CDR3 DNA reads TGTGCCACCAGCAGAGGCGGGACTGGCACTGAAGCTTTCTTT.

This clone came up once. The chain links TRBV30 to TRBJ2-5; D is unclear. The germline CDR1 and CDR2 sequences are GTSNPN and SVGIG (reference sequence). This CDR3 has 13 amino acids. Trimming took off 0 bases at V and 7 bases at J, with 12 bases between the two ends. CDR3 loop: CAWSVQPLGTQYF. CDR3 in DNA: TGTGCCTGGAGTGTCCAACCTCTGGGGACCCAGTACTTC.

The chain has TRBV12-2 and TRBJ2-7; the D call TRBD2 from the table was never checked on the DNA. TRBV12-2 is a pseudogene. The CDR3 is 12 amino acids. In DNA form, the CDR3 reads TGTGCCAGCAGTCCCTGGGGGGGCGAGCAGTACTTC. It codes for CASSPWGGEQYF.

The rearrangement links TRBV5-1 to TRBJ1-5, with unresolved D. Germline V gene lookup returns CDR1 SGHRS and CDR2 YFSETQ. Trimming cost V 4 bases and J 6 bases, with 11 bases left between them. The CDR3 has 13 amino acids. CDR3 DNA: TGCGCCAGCAGCGCGGGTCCCGCTCAGCCCCAGCATTTT. As protein: CASSAGPAQPQHF.

The J gene is TRBJ2-6, the V gene TRBV27; D possibly corresponds to TRBD1 (5 bases). This CDR3 has 14 residues. The V gene's germline CDR1 is MNHEY and CDR2 SMNVEV (reference sequence). With 10 bases removed from V and 0 bases from J, the gap between germline ends came to 10 bases. The CDR3 region has the DNA TGTGCCACAGGGTATATCTCTGGGGCCAACGTCCTGACTTTC. Its translation: CATGYISGANVLTF.

The chain has TRBV5-1 and TRBJ2-3; 7 bases fit TRBD1. The J segment lost 2 bases and the V segment lost 4 bases, leaving 13 bases of the junction unmatched. CDR3 length: 17 amino acids. Germline CDR1 SGHRS, CDR2 YFSETQ. The CDR3 loop is CASSGRDSYQDTDTQYF. In DNA, the CDR3 is TGCGCCAGCAGCGGACGGGACAGCTACCAGGACACAGATACGCAGTATTTT.

This clone occurred once. The chain combines TRBV5-6 with TRBJ1-2; 10 bases are a match to TRBD1. This CDR3 is 16 amino acids long. Germline trimming cut 4 bases from V and 4 bases from J; bases unmatched to any gene: 10. CDR1 and CDR2 from the germline V gene are SGHDT and YYEEEE. In DNA form, the CDR3 reads TGTGCCAGCAGCGAGACAGGGGGCAAATACGTCTATGGCTACACCTTC. Amino acids: CASSETGGKYVYGYTF.

In this sample, this clone turned up many times. The chain carries TRBV27 and TRBJ2-7, with 10 nucleotides matching TRBD2. This CDR3 is built from 16 residues. CDR1 and CDR2 (germline): MNHEY, SMNVEV (reference sequence). V lost 3 bases to trimming and J lost 5 bases; unmatched junction nucleotides: 10. CDR3 protein: CASSFLLAGVSHEQYF. CDR3 coding DNA: TGTGCCAGCAGTTTCCTCCTAGCGGGAGTTTCCCACGAGCAGTACTTC.

The chain employs TRBV19 and TRBJ1-1; TRBD1 matches at 7 bases. CDR3 length: 15 residues. Germline lookup yields CDR1 LNHDA and CDR2 SQIVND (reference sequence). With 6 bases clipped from V and 8 bases from J, the junction kept 15 bases outside the gene matches. The CDR3 spells CASSPIEGAEGEAFF. The DNA for the CDR3 is TGTGCCAGTAGCCCCATCGAGGGGGCGGAGGGCGAAGCTTTCTTT.

The chain's CDR3 is CASTGEGGNTIYF. The CDR3, as DNA: TGTGCCAGCACAGGGGAGGGTGGAAACACCATATATTTT. V and J are TRBV7-9 and TRBJ1-3; D is possibly TRBD1 (6 bases). Per the germline V gene, CDR1 is SEHNR and CDR2 is FQNEAQ (reference sequence). V lost 7 bases to trimming and J lost 3 bases, with 10 bases between them. The CDR3 is 13 amino acids.

This clone was seen a few times. As DNA, the CDR3 is TGTGCCAGCAGGCCACAGGGATTCGGGGAAAAACTGTTTTTT. Protein sequence: CASRPQGFGEKLFF. J is TRBJ1-4 and V is TRBV25-1; weak D call: TRBD1 (6 bases). This CDR3 has 14 amino acids. V lost 6 bases and J lost 8, with 16 bases in between. The germline V gene has CDR1 MGHDK and CDR2 SYGVNS.

The chain combines TRBV7-9 with TRBJ2-2; D call uncertain. This CDR3 comprises 14 residues. Germline CDR1 reads SEHNR; CDR2 reads FQNEAQ (reference sequence). Trimming shortened V by 1 base and J by 3 bases, and 6 bases separated the two germline ends. CDR3 protein: CASSLVGYTGELFF. The CDR3 DNA is TGTGCCAGCAGCTTAGTTGGTTACACCGGGGAGCTGTTTTTT.

The chain combines TRBV6-5 with TRBJ2-7; TRBD2 matches 7 bases. The CDR3 covers 16 residues. CDR1 is MNHEY and CDR2 is SVGAGI in the germline V gene. After removal of 2 bases from V and 2 bases from J, the junction contained 9 bases not matched to a gene. The CDR3 nucleotides read TGTGCCAGCAGTTACGGGGAGGGTGCGAGAGCCTACGAGCAGTACTTC. Translated: CASSYGEGARAYEQYF.

The V call is TRBV11-1, the J call TRBJ1-3, with 8 bases matching TRBD1. Germline CDR1 reads SGHAT; CDR2 reads FQDESV (reference sequence). V lost 4 bases to trimming and J lost 2 bases; unmatched junction nucleotides: 7. The CDR3 spans 16 residues. Written as DNA, the CDR3 is TGTGCCAGCAGCTCTACTCGGACAGGGACTGGAAACACCATATATTTT. Translated: CASSSTRTGTGNTIYF.

The gene calls are TRBV27 and TRBJ2-3; TRBD1 or TRBD2 may be the D gene (5 bases each). Germline CDR1 MNHEY, CDR2 SMNVEV (reference sequence). The CDR3 runs 12 residues. V lost 5 bases and J 9 bases, leaving 12 bases between the germline ends. CDR3 nucleotides: TGTGCCAGCAGTCCCGGGACGGGGACGCAGTATTTT. Protein sequence: CASSPGTGTQYF.

This clone appeared a single time. This chain's CDR3 is CASSIQGPGTQYF. The CDR3 DNA reads TGTGCCAGTAGTATTCAGGGGCCGGGGACCCAGTACTTC. J is TRBJ2-5 and V is TRBV19; a possible D gene is TRBD1 (6 bases). This CDR3 contains 13 residues. The ends were cut back, 3 bases at V and 7 bases at J, with 12 bases in the middle. Germline CDR1 and CDR2: LNHDA and SQIVND (reference sequence).

The chain joins TRBV23-1 to TRBJ1-1; TRBD1 matches 9 bases. TRBV23-1 is an ORF for which the function is uncertain. This CDR3 is 18 amino acids long. Trimming at V came to 2 bases and at J to 3 bases, leaving 13 bases not matched to a gene. The CDR3 protein is CASSQPHRGQSMDTEAFF. The DNA of the CDR3 is TGCGCCAGCAGTCAACCACACAGGGGGCAGTCAATGGACACTGAAGCTTTCTTT.

This clone appeared once. A read error is the likely source, as a far larger clone sits one nucleotide away. Other nucleotide sequences in the sample specify the same CDR3. The rearrangement joins TRBV11-2 to TRBJ2-7; TRBD2 might be the D (5 bases). V lost 2 bases and J lost 0, with 8 bases in between. This CDR3 contains 14 residues. Germline V gene sequence: CDR1 SGHAT, CDR2 FQNNGV. The CDR3 protein is CASSLQRDSYEQYF. CDR3 bases: TGTGCCAGCAGCTTACAACGGGACTCCTACGAGCAGTACTTC.

This chain's CDR3 is CATSRDRGGEQYF. In nucleotides, the CDR3 is TGTGCCACCAGCAGGGACAGGGGGGGCGAGCAGTACTTC. The chain uses TRBV15 and TRBJ2-7, with TRBD1 matching 10 bases. The germline V gene encodes CDR1 LNHNV and CDR2 YYDKDF (reference sequence). This CDR3 spans 13 amino acids. V trimming: 3 bases; J trimming: 6 bases; junction bases outside the gene matches: 2.

This clone occurred a few times. The chain has TRBV4-2 and TRBJ1-2; 7 nucleotides line up with TRBD1. Losses at the gene ends were 3 bases for V and 3 bases for J; bases not matched to a gene: 7. The CDR3 has 15 residues. CDR1 LGHNA and CDR2 YNFKEQ come from the germline V gene. DNA for the CDR3: TGTGCCAGCAGCCACCGTGAAGGGGGCGACTATGGCTACACCTTC. As protein: CASSHREGGDYGYTF.

The chain uses TRBV7-9 and TRBJ2-3; D is undetermined. This CDR3 region has 13 residues. Germline CDR1 reads SEHNR; CDR2 reads FQNEAQ (reference sequence). The V end lost 5 bases, the J end lost 0 bases, and 6 bases lay between the germline ends. The CDR3 protein is CASSQSSTDTQYF. CDR3 in DNA: TGTGCCAGCAGCCAATCTAGCACAGATACGCAGTATTTT.

V and J are TRBV30 and TRBJ2-7; D gene ambiguous. The germline gives CDR1 GTSNPN, CDR2 SVGIG (reference sequence). The CDR3 spans 12 residues. As DNA, the CDR3 is TGTGCATACGCTGGCTCTAACTACGAGCAGTACTTC. Protein sequence: CAYAGSNYEQYF.

J is TRBJ1-5 and V is TRBV2, with D hard to call. CDR3 length: 13 residues. The V gene lost 4 bases and the J gene lost 3 bases, with 7 bases spanning the gap. CDR1 is SNHLY, CDR2 FYNNEI, per germline. The CDR3 DNA sequence: TGTGCCAGCAGTGCAGCGGTCAATCAGCCCCAGCATTTT. This translates into CASSAAVNQPQHF.

The V and J genes are TRBV11-2 and TRBJ2-2, with 7 bases lining up with TRBD2. Trimming took 1 base from V and 5 from J; bases not matched to a gene: 7. The CDR3 is 16 residues long. Germline CDR1 is SGHAT and CDR2 is FQNNGV. In DNA form, the CDR3 reads TGTGCCAGCAGCTTAGCGCCGGGGGGACTGACCGGGGAGCTGTTTTTT. This translates into CASSLAPGGLTGELFF.